The count of the clone carrying this T cell receptor (beta chain) is one. These data belong to a study of blood T cell repertoires in COVID-19. Study at large: Sample material is recorded as cDNA or gDNA derived from T cells, B-cell-depleted T cells, or PBMCs.

Original processing notes: The authors estimated nucleated cell counts from reference gene primer amplification. The protocol was immunoSEQ multiplex PCR, while the TCRdb copy is restricted to in-frame clones and leaves out a portion. V, J and clone size derive from that table, while D and trimming were established from the DNA sequence. The table lists more than 150,000 clones, roughly 88% of them singletons. CDR3 length: 14 amino acids. The trim removed 4 bases at V and 8 bases at J, leaving 7 bases unmatched. CDR1 is SGHRS and CDR2 is YFSETQ in the germline V gene. Cohort assignment relied on participant-reported clinical history. Resolution of symptoms, clearance, or two negative PCRs was present in recovered Cohort 3 donors.

Sequenced sample: PBMCs or T cells enriched from blood (not recorded which). The rearrangement uses TRBV5-1 and TRBJ1-4; 8 nucleotides agree with TRBD1. This TCR came from a woman aged 60-75 years who had recovered from COVID-19. The CDR3 bases are TGCGCCAGCAGCCCACAGACAGGGGAGGAAAAACTGTTTTTT. Translation: CASSPQTGEEKLFF. Supplemented by reference TRBV5-1 and TRBJ1-4, the full variable domain reads KAGVTQTPRYLIKTRGQQVTLSCSPISGHRSVSWYQQTPGQGLQFLFEYFSETQRNKGNFPGRFSGRQFSNSRSEMNVSTLELGDSALYLCASSPQTGEEKLFFGSGTQLSVL.